This T cell receptor beta chain appears in the sequencing data of a study of regulatory and conventional T cells in RAG deficiency (TCRdb year 2017). Regarding the research as a whole: High-throughput TCR beta sequencing was used to compare the repertoire diversity and composition of Treg, conventional CD4+ and CD8+ T cells between RAG-deficient patients and healthy controls. General study outcomes and caveats: All patient T-cell subsets had shorter CDR3 lengths; Omenn syndrome patients showed >75% Treg-Tconv repertoire overlap at nucleotide and amino acid level. Compared with control T-cell subpopulations, the RAG-deficient patients had markedly lower Shannon entropy and higher Simpson indices. Some T-cell subset analyses were not done for some subjects. Compared with controls, Omenn syndrome and CID/AS patients had around 92-fold fewer unique TCR beta sequences in Treg cells, but only approximately 10-fold fewer in the other subsets. Rather than being bona fide Treg cells, the sorted CD25-high CD127-low cells in Omenn syndrome patients may represent peripherally activated cells.

Before genomic DNA extraction, conventional CD4+ T cells were purified from blood as CD25-low CD127-high cells. Eight healthy control donors served as the comparison group for repertoire analyses. The V and J ends are trimmed by 2 bases and 2 bases, leaving 10 bases between them. CDR1 and CDR2 were assigned from the germline V gene as SGHAT and FQNNGV. The CDR3 has 14 amino acids, counting the end cysteine and phenylalanine. Only the CDR3 portion is preserved as DNA: 42 bases, with reading frame beginning at the first base. In regard to this clone: Its antigen specificity is not known. Qualities for individual bases were not recorded, and no much larger clone is one base off.

The method was the immunoSEQ multiplex PCR assay. Genomic DNA from the sorted T-cell subsets was used to amplify and sequence rearranged TCR beta chain products. In the paper's pipeline: Shannon entropy and Simpson indices were used to measure how diverse the repertoire of productive TCR beta rearrangements was. To assess clonal expansion, the frequencies of the 100 most abundant productive TCR beta clonotypes were added up as a share of total reads. A self-reactivity index based on amino acid usage at CDR3beta positions 6 and 7 was applied to the TRB repertoires. Two-way ANOVA was used for repertoire analyses, and Student t or Mann-Whitney tests were used for flow cytometric analyses. Imported from immuneACCESS, the table was reduced by TCRdb to in-frame sequences with V and J called. These copies leave out some clones; in studies compared against another copy, an unresolved V gene accounts for under half, and the cause of the remainder is not known. For V, J and clone size, that table is used; D and trimming come from the DNA. The sample table lists about 34,000 clones, about 78% of them with a count of one. The top ten clonotypes cover 3.4% of the sample.

This sample was shared with a second study, whose subject was regulatory T cells. That second publication adds: The multiplex PCR used 52 forward TRBV primers and 13 reverse TRBJ primers, with assay-based and computational corrections for amplification bias. Patient repertoires showed restricted unique TRB V-J pairs and skewed V and J gene usage, most marked in regulatory T cells. The study compared T-cell receptor beta repertoires of sorted regulatory, conventional CD4+ and CD8+ T cells in CD3G-deficient patients with those in healthy controls. Ficoll density separation was used to isolate peripheral blood mononuclear cells. Rearranged TRB loci were amplified from genomic DNA by multiplex PCR within the immunoSEQ assay. Sequencing of the TRB amplicons was done on an Illumina HiSeq platform. Custom algorithms error-filtered the raw sequences and aligned the raw sequences to reference gene sequences, after which the immunoSEQ online tools were used for analysis. Productive and nonproductive TRB rearrangement frequencies were evaluated among both unique and total sequences. Prism software was used to run t tests, Mann-Whitney tests or two-way ANOVA for comparisons between groups.

Sequencing was done on a sample of CD4+ effector T cells sorted from blood. This clonotype was obtained from a human donor in good health. This sequence uses TRBV11-2 and TRBJ2-7; the D assignment is uncertain and may be TRBD1 or TRBD2, with 5 bases supporting each. This receptor carries the CDR3 CASSLLGVAYEQYF. The DNA reads TGTGCCAGCAGCTTATTGGGGGTTGCCTACGAGCAGTACTTC.